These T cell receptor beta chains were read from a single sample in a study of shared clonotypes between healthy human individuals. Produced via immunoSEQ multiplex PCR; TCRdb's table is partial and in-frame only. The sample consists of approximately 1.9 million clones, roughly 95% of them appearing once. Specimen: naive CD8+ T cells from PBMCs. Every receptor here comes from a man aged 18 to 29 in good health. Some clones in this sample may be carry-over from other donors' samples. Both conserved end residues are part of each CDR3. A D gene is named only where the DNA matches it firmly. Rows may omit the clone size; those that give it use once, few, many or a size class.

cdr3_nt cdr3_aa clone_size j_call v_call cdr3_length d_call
TGTGCCAGCAGCGAGGGGGGACGCACCGGGGAGCTGTTTTTT CASSEGGRTGELFF - TRBJ2-2 TRBV9 14 -
TGTGCCAGCAGCGTACCAAGCACGGGAGGGCTCGCCGGGGAGCTGTTTTTT CASSVPSTGGLAGELFF - TRBJ2-2 TRBV9 17 TRBD2
TGTGCCAGCAGCCAAGGCCCAGGGTCAAGCGGGGAGCTGTTTTTT CASSQGPGSSGELFF - TRBJ2-2 TRBV14 15 -
TGCGCCAGCAGTACAGGATCTCCCTACGAGCAGTACTTC CASSTGSPYEQYF - TRBJ2-7 TRBV5-1 13 -
TGTGCCAGCAGCTTACGTTCCTCCTACAATGAGCAGTTCTTC CASSLRSSYNEQFF - TRBJ2-1 TRBV11-3 14 -
TGTGCCACCAGCATAGCGGGAGGGCAGACCGGGGAGCTGTTTTTT CATSIAGGQTGELFF - TRBJ2-2 TRBV15 15 TRBD2
TGTGCCAGCAGCTTAGCATCAGGCGGGGGGAACACCATATATTTT CASSLASGGGNTIYF - TRBJ1-3 TRBV7-9 15 -
TGTGCCAGCAGAAACGGTATCATTCAGGCACCCCTCCACTTT CASRNGIIQAPLHF - TRBJ1-6 TRBV27 14 -
TGTGCCACCAGCAGAGATTTTTGGACAGGGGTTAGCAATCAGCCCCAGCATTTT CATSRDFWTGVSNQPQHF - TRBJ1-5 TRBV15 18 TRBD1
TGTGCCAGCAGCTTGGCGGTCTCGAACTACGAGCAGTACTTC CASSLAVSNYEQYF - TRBJ2-7 TRBV7-9 14 -
TGTGCCAGTAGTATCATGACAGGGGCAAATAGCAATCAGCCCCAGCATTTT CASSIMTGANSNQPQHF - TRBJ1-5 TRBV19 17 TRBD1
TGTGCCAGCAGACCTACCTTCCTGGGGACCGGGGAGCTGTTTTTT CASRPTFLGTGELFF - TRBJ2-2 TRBV6-5 15 -
TGCGCCAGCACGGGACTAGCGGGAGGAAATGAGCAGTTCTTC CASTGLAGGNEQFF - TRBJ2-1 TRBV5-1 14 TRBD2
TGTGCCAGCAGTTTGGGGAGACGGGTCACCGGGAGGGAGACCCAGTACTTC CASSLGRRVTGRETQYF - TRBJ2-5 TRBV28 17 TRBD2
TGTGCCAGCAGCGATATGGGGACAGCACCAAACATTCAGTACTTC CASSDMGTAPNIQYF - TRBJ2-4 TRBV2 15 TRBD1
TGTGCCAGCAGTTTGATTGGGACCAATCAGCCCCAGCATTTT CASSLIGTNQPQHF - TRBJ1-5 TRBV27 14 -
TGTGCCACCAGCAGAGATGTCCCGGGAGCCACGGAGGAGCAGTACTTC CATSRDVPGATEEQYF - TRBJ2-7 TRBV15 16 -
TGTGCCAGCAGTTTCCCCAGCAATGAAAAACTGTTTTTT CASSFPSNEKLFF - TRBJ1-4 TRBV28 13 -
TGCGCCAGCAGCCAAACCAGAGGGGTAAGCACCGGGGAGCTGTTTTTT CASSQTRGVSTGELFF - TRBJ2-2 TRBV4-1 16 -
TGTGCCAGCAGCTCCGGACTAGCTGCGGATACGCAGTATTTT CASSSGLAADTQYF - TRBJ2-3 TRBV7-6 14 TRBD2
TGTGCCAGTAGTACCACCTTGGGAGCCAACACTGAAGCTTTCTTT CASSTTLGANTEAFF - TRBJ1-1 TRBV19 15 -
TGCAGCGTTGTGAGCCCCAGGTCGAACACCGGGGAGCTGTTTTTT CSVVSPRSNTGELFF - TRBJ2-2 TRBV29-1 15 -
TGTGCCAGCACCTCAGAGTTGCCGGAGACCCAGTACTTC CASTSELPETQYF - TRBJ2-5 TRBV6-6 13 -
TGTGCCAGCAGCTTCCCCGGACTATACGAGCAGTACTTC CASSFPGLYEQYF - TRBJ2-7 TRBV7-9 13 -
TGTGCCAGCAGTTCGGACGGAGTCCTGTCGGGGGAGCAGTACTTC CASSSDGVLSGEQYF - TRBJ2-7 TRBV6-6 15 -
TGTGCCAGCAGCTTAGATCGGAGTACAGGGGATACCGGGGAGCTGTTTTTT CASSLDRSTGDTGELFF - TRBJ2-2 TRBV7-6 17 TRBD1
TGTGCCAGCAGTCCCGCACAGGGGTTTGGCACTGAAGCTTTCTTT CASSPAQGFGTEAFF - TRBJ1-1 TRBV6-5 15 TRBD1
TGCGCCAGCAGCCCTGAGTTATACACCGGGGATCAGCCCCAGCATTTT CASSPELYTGDQPQHF once TRBJ1-5 TRBV4-3 16 -
TGTGCCAGCAGCCGGGACGGTTACAATGAGCAGTTCTTC CASSRDGYNEQFF - TRBJ2-1 TRBV7-9 13 -
TGTGCCAGCAGTCTGCGGGGACTAGCGATCCAAGAGACCCAGTACTTC CASSLRGLAIQETQYF - TRBJ2-5 TRBV28 16 TRBD2
TGCGCCAGCAGCCAAGACCGAGGATCCTACGAGCAGTACTTC CASSQDRGSYEQYF - TRBJ2-7 TRBV4-1 14 -
TGTGCCAGCCGGACTAGCACCACTGATACGCAGTATTTT CASRTSTTDTQYF - TRBJ2-3 TRBV19 13 TRBD2
TGCAGCGTTCCACAGAAGGAGGGACAGGGGATGGGTACGCAGTATTTT CSVPQKEGQGMGTQYF - TRBJ2-3 TRBV29-1 16 TRBD1
TGTGCCAGCAGTTTATGGTTACCGGGACAGGGGAACTACGAGCAGTACTTC CASSLWLPGQGNYEQYF - TRBJ2-7 TRBV27 17 TRBD1
TGTGCCAGCAGTTACAATCAGGTTTTAACCCACGAGCAGTACTTC CASSYNQVLTHEQYF - TRBJ2-7 TRBV6-6 15 -